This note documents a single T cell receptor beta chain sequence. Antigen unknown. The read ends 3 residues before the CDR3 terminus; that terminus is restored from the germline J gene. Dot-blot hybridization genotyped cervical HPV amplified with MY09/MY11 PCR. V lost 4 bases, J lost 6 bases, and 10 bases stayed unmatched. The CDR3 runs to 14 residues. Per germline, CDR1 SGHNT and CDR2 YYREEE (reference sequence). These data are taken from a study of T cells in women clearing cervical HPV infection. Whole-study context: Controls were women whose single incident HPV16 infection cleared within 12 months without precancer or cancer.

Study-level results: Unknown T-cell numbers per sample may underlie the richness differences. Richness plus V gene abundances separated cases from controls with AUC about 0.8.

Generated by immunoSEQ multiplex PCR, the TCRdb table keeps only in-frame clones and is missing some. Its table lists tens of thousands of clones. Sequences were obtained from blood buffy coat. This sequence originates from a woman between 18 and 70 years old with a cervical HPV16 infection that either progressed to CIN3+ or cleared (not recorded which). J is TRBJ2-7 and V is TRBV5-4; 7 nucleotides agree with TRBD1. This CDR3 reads CASSGPGTGVEQYF. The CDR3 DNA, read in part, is TGTGCCAGCAGCGGACCCGGAACAGGGGTCGAG.